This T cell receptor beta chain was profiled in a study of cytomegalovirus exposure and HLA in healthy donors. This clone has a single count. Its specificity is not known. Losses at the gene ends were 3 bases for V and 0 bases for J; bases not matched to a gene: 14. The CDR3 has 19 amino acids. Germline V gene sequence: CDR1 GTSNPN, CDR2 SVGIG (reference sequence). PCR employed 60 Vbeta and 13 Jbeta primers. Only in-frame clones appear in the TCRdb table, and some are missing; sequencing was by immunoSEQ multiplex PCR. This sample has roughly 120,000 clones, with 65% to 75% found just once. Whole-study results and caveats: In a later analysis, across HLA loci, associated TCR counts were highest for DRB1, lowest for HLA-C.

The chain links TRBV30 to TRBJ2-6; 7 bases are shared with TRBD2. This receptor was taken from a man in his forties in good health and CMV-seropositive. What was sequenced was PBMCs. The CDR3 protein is CAWSPLAAQLLSGANVLTF. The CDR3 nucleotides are TGTGCCTGGAGCCCCCTAGCGGCCCAGCTCCTCTCTGGGGCCAACGTCCTGACTTTC.